The 24 T cell receptor beta chains below were found in one sample sequenced in a study of shared clonotypes between healthy human individuals. The repertoire was sequenced with immunoSEQ multiplex PCR; TCRdb's copy has only in-frame clones and lacks some. The table has about 730,000 clones, 72% seen once; the top ten hold under 2%. Sequenced material: memory CD4+ T cells sorted from blood. Subset given: CD45RA-negative fraction. These receptors all stem from a woman under 40 in good health.

The CDR3 bases are TGCGCCAGCAGCCAATGGTCCGGGAGAGGGACAGATACGCAGTATTTT. As protein: CASSQWSGRGTDTQYF. The chain recombines TRBV4-1 with TRBJ2-3, with D maybe TRBD2 (6 bases). Trimming removed 2 bases at V and 3 bases at J, with 15 bases between. This CDR3 contains 16 residues. CDR1 is MGHRA and CDR2 is YSYEKL in the germline V gene.

The rearrangement joins TRBV28 to TRBJ1-2; D ambiguous. The CDR3 length is 14 residues. Trimming stripped 7 bases from V and 4 bases from J, with 16 bases between. Germline V gene data show CDR1 as MDHEN and CDR2 as SYDVKM. The CDR3 protein is CASIAQPDFYGYTF. The CDR3 nucleotides are TGTGCCAGCATAGCCCAACCGGACTTCTATGGCTACACCTTC.

The V gene is TRBV10-3, the J gene TRBJ2-7, with TRBD1 identical over 7 bases. There are 15 residues in the CDR3. Losses at the gene ends were 4 bases for V and 3 bases for J; bases not matched to a gene: 9. From germline, CDR1 is ENHRY and CDR2 SYGVKD. CDR3 protein: CAISAGGQRNYEQYF. The DNA for the CDR3 is TGTGCCATCAGTGCAGGGGGACAGCGAAACTACGAGCAGTACTTC.

The rearrangement links TRBV29-1 to TRBJ1-1; D may be TRBD1 (5 bases). This CDR3 spans 12 amino acids. V was shortened by 5 bases and J by 6 bases, with 13 bases between the two germline ends. The V gene's germline CDR1 is SQVTM and CDR2 ANQGSEA. The CDR3 sequence: CSVLDMVPEAFF. CDR3 DNA: TGCAGCGTTCTGGACATGGTCCCTGAAGCTTTCTTT.

The chain joins TRBV6-5 to TRBJ1-4; the D is unclear. The CDR3 covers 12 residues. CDR1 and CDR2 from the germline V gene are MNHEY and SVGAGI. V lost 6 bases and J 8 bases, leaving 10 bases between the germline ends. The CDR3 DNA sequence: TGTGCCAGCAGGGACGGAACCGAAAAACTGTTTTTT. As protein: CASRDGTEKLFF.

The V call is TRBV4-1, the J call TRBJ2-5; unclear D gene. The J call is in doubt because the DNA end fits TRBJ2-7 better. CDR1 is MGHRA, CDR2 YSYEKL, per germline. The CDR3 runs 15 residues. The chain's CDR3 is CASSQQVHGDYEQYF. The CDR3 DNA is TGCGCCAGCAGCCAGCAGGTACATGGGGACTACGAGCAGTACTTC.

The rearrangement uses TRBV4-2 and TRBJ1-4; no definite D call. The V and J ends lost 6 bases and 2 bases respectively, with 10 bases between them. From germline, CDR1 is LGHNA and CDR2 YNFKEQ. The CDR3 is 14 residues long. CDR3 sequence: CASRLTGTNEKLFF. CDR3 sequence (DNA): TGTGCCAGCAGACTTACCGGGACTAATGAAAAACTGTTTTTT.

The sample holds one count of this clone. V gene TRBV28 combines with J gene TRBJ2-4; D uncertain. This CDR3 region has 14 residues. Trimming removed 6 bases at V and 9 bases at J, with 18 bases between. In germline, CDR1 is MDHEN, CDR2 SYDVKM. Here the CDR3 DNA reads TGTGCCAGCAGCCCCGGACGGCCGGCGAGCATTCAGTACTTC. Amino acids: CASSPGRPASIQYF.

The chain is built from TRBV11-3 and TRBJ2-1, with 9 bases lining up with TRBD2. The V and J ends lost 4 bases and 9 bases, in that order; junction bases with no gene match: 10. In germline, CDR1 is SGHNT, CDR2 YENEEA. The CDR3 extends over 15 amino acids. The CDR3 is CASSYSGSGLGEQFF. CDR3 nucleotide sequence: TGTGCCAGCAGCTATAGCGGGAGCGGGCTGGGTGAGCAGTTCTTC.

The V and J genes are TRBV5-1 and TRBJ1-3, with unresolved D. The V and J ends lost 4 bases and 2 bases respectively, with 10 bases between them. Germline V lookup: CDR1 SGHRS, CDR2 YFSETQ. CDR3 length: 14 residues. The CDR3 loop reads CASSPQLAGNTIYF. The CDR3, as DNA: TGCGCCAGCAGCCCCCAGTTGGCTGGAAACACCATATATTTT.

This clone has a handful of counts. The rearrangement uses TRBV19 and TRBJ1-2; D remains ambiguous. The V end lost 4 bases, the J end lost 2 bases, and 11 bases lay between the germline ends. CDR3 length: 14 residues. Germline-derived CDR1 and CDR2 are LNHDA and SQIVND (reference sequence). CDR3 bases: TGTGCCAGTAGTAATGAGGGCTTCAACTATGGCTACACCTTC. This gives the protein CASSNEGFNYGYTF.

The chain links TRBV2 to TRBJ2-5, with D possibly TRBD2 on 7 matching bases. This CDR3 is built from 14 residues. CDR1 and CDR2 (germline): SNHLY, FYNNEI. The V end lost 3 bases, the J end lost 2 bases, and 10 bases lay between the germline ends. The CDR3 nucleotides read TGTGCCAGCAGTGACAGGGGAGGGCAAGAGACCCAGTACTTC. Amino acids: CASSDRGGQETQYF. Looking up the rest from reference TRBV2 and TRBJ2-5 gives the full variable domain: EPEVTQTPSHQVTQMGQEVILRCVPISNHLYFYWYRQILGQKVEFLVSFYNNEISEKSEIFDDQFSVERPDGSNFTLKIRSTKLEDSAMYFCASSDRGGQETQYFGPGTRLLVL.

In the case of this clone: Other DNA sequences in this specimen translate into the identical CDR3. The chain carries TRBV7-9 and TRBJ2-1; 13 bases fit TRBD2. Germline V gives CDR1 SEHNR, CDR2 FQNEAQ (reference sequence). The CDR3 sequence is 14 residues long. Unmatched junction bases numbered 0, after V lost 4 bases and J lost 6 bases. CDR3: CASSWTSGSNEQFF. In DNA form, the CDR3 reads TGTGCCAGCAGCTGGACTAGCGGGAGCAATGAGCAGTTCTTC. The variable domain in full, completed from reference TRBV7-9 and TRBJ2-1, reads DTGVSQNPRHKITKRGQNVTFRCDPISEHNRLYWYRQTLGQGPEFLTYFQNEAQLEKSRLLSDRFSAERPKGSFSTLEIQRTEQGDSAMYLCASSWTSGSNEQFFGPGTRLTVL.

V gene TRBV28 combines with J gene TRBJ2-1; perhaps TRBD2 as D (5 bases). The V and J ends lost 5 bases and 7 bases respectively, with 18 bases between them. Germline V gene sequence: CDR1 MDHEN, CDR2 SYDVKM. The CDR3 extends over 15 amino acids. The CDR3 coding sequence is TGTGCCAGCAGTCCCACCGGGCACCGAGGGAATGAGCAGTTCTTC. It is translated as CASSPTGHRGNEQFF.

The chain is built from TRBV5-4 and TRBJ2-3; 11 bases fit TRBD2. Germline trimming cut 4 bases from V and 2 bases from J; bases unmatched to any gene: 6. This CDR3 contains 16 residues. Germline CDR1 is SGHNT and CDR2 is YYREEE (reference sequence). CDR3 nucleotides: TGTGCCAGCAGCCTAGGGACTAGCGGTTACACAGATACGCAGTATTTT. Residues: CASSLGTSGYTDTQYF.

This clone was detected a few times. The chain combines TRBV25-1 with TRBJ1-5, with a tentative D call TRBD1 (5 bases). The CDR3 is 14 amino acids. Trimming cost V 8 bases and J 2 bases, with 13 bases left between them. CDR1 and CDR2 (germline): MGHDK, SYGVNS. CDR3 nucleotides: TGTGCCAGCTCCGGGCAGGGCGGCAATCAGCCCCAGCATTTT. Translating it yields CASSGQGGNQPQHF.

This clone turned up a few times. J is TRBJ2-7 and V is TRBV2; D is perhaps TRBD1 or TRBD2 (5 bases each). V shed 8 bases and J shed 5 bases, with 13 bases lying between them. The CDR3 is 12 amino acids. From germline, CDR1 is SNHLY and CDR2 FYNNEI. CDR3 in amino acids: CASGTASNEQYF. The CDR3 DNA is TGTGCCAGCGGGACCGCTTCAAACGAGCAGTACTTC.

The V and J genes are TRBV25-1 and TRBJ1-3; possible D gene TRBD1, 5 bases. Germline-derived CDR1 and CDR2 are MGHDK and SYGVNS. The CDR3 is 17 residues long. V was cut by 3 bases and J by 0 bases, with 15 bases left in between. The CDR3 reads CASSEPPGPSSGNTIYF. The CDR3 bases are TGTGCCAGCAGTGAGCCCCCGGGACCGAGCTCTGGAAACACCATATATTTT.

As concerns this clone: The identical CDR3 is also encoded by other nucleotide sequences in the sample. This CDR3 is CASSLSRLTDTQYF. For the CDR3, the DNA is TGTGCCAGCAGTTTGTCTAGATTGACAGATACGCAGTATTTT. This chain joins TRBV27 and TRBJ2-3; no reliable D call. V lost 3 bases to trimming and J lost 3 bases, with 10 bases between them. This CDR3 region has 14 residues. Looked up from germline, CDR1 is MNHEY and CDR2 is SMNVEV (reference sequence).

V and J are TRBV7-2 and TRBJ2-7; 9 bases are shared with TRBD2. Germline trimming cut 1 base from V and 6 bases from J; bases unmatched to any gene: 7. Germline CDR1 is SGHTA and CDR2 is FQGNSA. The CDR3 totals 15 residues. The CDR3 is CASSLGGTSFGEQYF. DNA of the CDR3: TGTGCCAGCAGCTTAGGCGGGACTAGCTTTGGCGAGCAGTACTTC.

CDR3 bases: TGTGCCAGCAGCCAGCGTGGGGAGGGGATATACGAGCAGTACTTC. It is translated as CASSQRGEGIYEQYF. The chain uses TRBV21-1 and TRBJ2-7; the table's D call, TRBD2, was not checked against the DNA. TRBV21-1 corresponds to a pseudogene. CDR3 length: 15 residues.

The chain joins TRBV5-1 to TRBJ1-1; D remains unclear. V shed 9 bases and J shed 1 base, with 16 bases lying between them. The CDR3 runs 14 residues. Per germline, CDR1 SGHRS and CDR2 YFSETQ. The CDR3 loop reads CATALTPENTEAFF. CDR3 nucleotides: TGCGCCACTGCGCTGACCCCTGAGAACACTGAAGCTTTCTTT.

This clone was found a few times. The CDR3 DNA is TGTGCCAGCGGCGGGGACTATGGCTACACCTTC. It codes for CASGGDYGYTF. The chain employs TRBV2 and TRBJ1-2; D is unclear. Germline V gives CDR1 SNHLY, CDR2 FYNNEI. Trimming left V 8 bases short and J 3 bases short, with 7 bases between. The length of the CDR3 is 11 residues.

The chain is built from TRBV21-1 and TRBJ2-7; the table assigns TRBD1, which was not confirmed against the DNA. TRBV21-1 has pseudogene status. CDR3 length: 14 amino acids. The CDR3 nucleotides are TGTGCCAGCTACGGTTACAGGGCTACCTACGAGCAGTACTTC. Protein product: CASYGYRATYEQYF.